This TCR beta chain was obtained from a study of regulatory T cells in long-lasting Graves disease (dated by TCRdb to the early 2020s). Turning to the overall study: Persistent Graves' disease was defined as antithyroid drug treatment for over 5 years with persistently positive TSH receptor autoantibodies. The study was conducted in China and was registered as a clinical trial. A total of 33 samples were covered by TCR sequencing, comprising around 13 persistent and about 20 newly diagnosed Graves' disease patients. This study used TCR sequencing and RNA sequencing of peripheral blood to compare persistent Graves' disease patients against newly diagnosed Graves' disease patients. On average, persistent Graves' disease patients in the clinical cohort had been on antithyroid drugs for about 9.3 years. Summary of the overall study and its limitations: Lower TCR Shannon entropy and fewer highly expanded clones were observed in persistent Graves' disease patients than in newly diagnosed patients, which suggested clonal expansion. More public clonotypes were shared among persistent patients (around 2,600) than among newly diagnosed patients (roughly 1,000). As a limitation, the authors acknowledged that the small sample size may reduce accuracy. Sequencing and analysis were restricted to the TCR beta chain. TRBV28, TRBJ1-2 and TRBJ2-5 were preferentially used in persistent disease, while TRBV20-1 and TRBJ2-1 were favored in newly diagnosed disease. Because the primary lesion, thyroid tissue, could not be accessed, the study looked at peripheral blood alone.

The germline ends are 22 bases apart after V is trimmed by 5 bases and J by 0 bases. CDR1 is given as MNHEY and CDR2 as SMNVEV, both from the germline V gene (reference sequence). Taken from cysteine to phenylalanine, the CDR3 has 18 residues. The sequence is cut down to CDR3 DNA, 54 bases in frame from base 1. Per the publication, the time point label means: persistent/refractory GD, antithyroid drugs over 5 years with positive TRAb. For both TCR sequencing and RNA sequencing, RNA was extracted from PBMCs in TRIzol. The diagnosis of Graves' disease followed American Thyroid Association guidelines. Patients were recruited from an endocrinology department in Xi'an, China. From each patient, approximately 10 milliliters of peripheral blood was collected into an EDTA anticoagulant tube. PBMCs were isolated by Ficoll Paque Plus density gradient separation without further T cell sorting. An Agilent 2100 Bioanalyzer and agarose gel were used to check RNA quality, and a NanoDrop 2000 was used to measure RNA concentration.

The method was multiplex PCR. The sequencer was an Illumina HiSeq 4000. CDR3 regions were amplified by Arm-PCR with iRepertoire HTBI primers to construct TCR beta libraries. Before sequencing, the PCR products underwent gel purification. In the authors' own workflow: A total of around 66 TRBV and under 15 TRBJ segments were identified across samples and were used for gene usage analysis of CDR3 amino acid clonotypes. COPE and FqMerger were used to merge the filtered high-quality paired reads into contigs. BLAST was used to align contigs to the IMGT TRBV, TRBD and TRBJ reference genes, and CDR3 was defined following IMGT. Any clonotype with a frequency above 0.1% was classified as a highly expanded clone. Shannon entropy served as the measure of repertoire diversity, while the Gini coefficient captured V-J evenness. Clonotypes shared by more than one individual were considered public. TCRdb reprocessing: public reads trimmed at Q25 with fastp, clones called with MiXCR, in-frame beta chains kept. Rows merge per CDR3 protein into single entries with the most common DNA and genes. TCRdb's processing, not the study's, gives the V and J calls here. For this sample there are 310,000 or so distinct CDR3 sequences; around 21% appear just once. About 61% of the sample is held by the ten biggest clonotypes.

With regard to this clonotype: No antigen is known for it. Base qualities are not provided; no much larger clone lies one nucleotide away.

The clonotype comes from a female donor with Graves disease. The specimen was peripheral blood mononuclear cells (PBMCs), collected when the disease was refractory, from a patient treated with antithyroid drugs. The chain is encoded by TRBV27 joined to TRBJ1-1; TRBD1 is possibly the D segment (6 matching bases). The CDR3 sequence is CASSPLLGTPRVNTEAFF. The DNA is as follows: TGTGCCAGCAGTCCTCTACTTGGGACACCCAGGGTGAACACTGAAGCTTTCTTT.